This T cell receptor beta chain was sequenced in a study of Ad26.COV2.S vaccination and SARS-CoV-2 variants. Stated treatment: around 19 received Ad26.COV2.S at low or high dose, single or two shots; roughly five received placebo; per-sample allocation not given. Following the first vaccine or placebo injection, samples were taken on day 63. Sequenced by immunoSEQ multiplex PCR; TCRdb stores in-frame clones only, minus some. The table has about 400,000 clones, 89% seen once. Deletions cut 2 bases from V and 5 bases from J, with 12 bases between. CDR1 and CDR2 (germline): MNHNS, SASEGT. The CDR3 runs to 14 residues.

This sequence originates from a person between 18 and 65 years old who received the Ad26.COV2.S COVID-19 vaccine or a placebo. The J gene is TRBJ2-5, the V gene TRBV6-1; weak D call: TRBD2 (6 bases). This material consisted of peripheral blood, taken in a trial of Ad26.COV2.S vaccine versus placebo. As DNA, the CDR3 is TGTGCCAGCAGTGAATTCGGGGGAAAGGAGACCCAGTACTTC. This codes for CASSEFGGKETQYF.